Listed below are T cell receptor beta chains from one sample, sequenced in a study of T cells in Graves' hyperthyroidism and ophthalmopathy. TCRdb reprocessed the multiplex PCR reads with MiXCR, giving one entry per CDR3 protein. The sample includes 550,000 to 700,000 distinct CDR3 sequences, under 60% of them seen just once. Material for sequencing was peripheral blood or thyroid tissue (not recorded which). The source of these receptors is an adult woman with Graves' disease, either hyperthyroidism or ophthalmopathy (not recorded which). Each CDR3 is given without its conserved first and last residue. The D gene is left open where the match is weak. Clone size appears in some rows only: once, few, many, or a class for an expanded clone.

j_call | v_call | d_call | clone_size | cdr3_aa
TRBJ1-1 | TRBV2 | NA | few | ASSELAGGYNEQF
TRBJ2-7 | TRBV24-1 | NA | many | ATSDSVNYEQY
TRBJ2-7 | TRBV2 | TRBD2 | few | ASSLKSGLSYEQY
TRBJ1-1 | TRBV10-3 | NA | NA | ASSYSPGDNTEAF
TRBJ1-1 | TRBV5-1 | NA | many | ASSLGSNRGTEAF
TRBJ1-2 | TRBV7-2 | NA | NA | ASSLAPSGYT
TRBJ2-5 | TRBV2 | NA | many | ASIRGQETQY
TRBJ1-5 | TRBV30 | NA | many | AWSVLGSNQPQH
TRBJ1-5 | TRBV12-3/TRBV12-4 | NA | NA | ASSSLRDSNQPQH
TRBJ1-4 | TRBV20-1 | NA | NA | SAYTSGNEKLF
TRBJ2-5 | TRBV20-1 | NA | once | SARRGGGWETQY
TRBJ2-7 | TRBV15 | NA | NA | ATSRTTGHLYEQY
TRBJ1-4 | TRBV29-1 | NA | once | SVPEGYQNEKLF
TRBJ1-5 | TRBV2 | NA | NA | ASSEGAARSNQPQH
TRBJ2-6 | TRBV12-3/TRBV12-4 | NA | many | ASSRRNSGANVLT
TRBJ2-7 | TRBV29-1 | NA | NA | SSETDPAPEQY
TRBJ1-2 | TRBV6-6 | TRBD1 | many | ASRLGQGGILGYT
TRBJ1-1 | TRBV7-2 | TRBD1 | NA | ASSSGTVKAF
TRBJ2-5 | TRBV10-3 | NA | many | AISPGVGEGETQY
TRBJ2-5 | TRBV11-2 | NA | many | ASSRETGLQETQY
TRBJ1-1 | TRBV10-3 | NA | many | AISGTRGTEAF
TRBJ2-5 | TRBV7-9 | NA | many | ASSLLSAGSGLETQY
TRBJ2-7 | TRBV5-1 | NA | NA | ASSLGQLSGELY
TRBJ2-5 | TRBV6-5 | NA | many | ASSPEGVGETQY
TRBJ2-2 | TRBV4-2 | TRBD2 | NA | ASSHTSGRMGTGELF
TRBJ2-5 | TRBV11-1 | TRBD2 | NA | ASSSQSVLAGRMETQY
TRBJ2-7 | TRBV10-3 | TRBD1 | NA | AISDGTGDYEQY
TRBJ1-2 | TRBV29-1 | TRBD1 | many | SGQGAGYGYT
TRBJ1-1 | TRBV4-1 | NA | many | ASSQTGSMNTEAF
TRBJ2-6 | TRBV19 | NA | NA | ASKNGVGAYTGANVLT
TRBJ2-6 | TRBV2 | NA | NA | ASSEDATGANVLT
TRBJ2-7 | TRBV7-4 | TRBD2 | NA | ASGTSLTSTYEQY
TRBJ1-4 | TRBV7-9 | TRBD1 | many | ASSLAGQGNEKLF
TRBJ1-6 | TRBV13 | NA | many | ASSLGGDSYNSPLH
TRBJ1-4 | TRBV7-3 | NA | NA | ASSSGRNTGGPNEKLF
TRBJ2-5 | TRBV20-1 | TRBD2 | NA | SARGLAGPRETQY
TRBJ1-4 | TRBV18 | NA | NA | ASSPRNREGTNEKLF
TRBJ1-5 | TRBV20-1 | NA | NA | SASSPGGQPQH
TRBJ2-5 | TRBV7-2 | NA | NA | ASSSTPAG
TRBJ2-7 | TRBV20-1 | TRBD1 | many | SVLMGQGAREQY
TRBJ2-5 | TRBV19 | NA | many | ASSMTRASETQY
TRBJ1-6 | TRBV7-3 | TRBD1 | few | ASSTSGQGGSPFH
TRBJ2-5 | TRBV12-3/TRBV12-4 | TRBD1 | many | ASSPGTGGLETQY
TRBJ1-1 | TRBV29-1 | NA | NA | SVVVIEAF
TRBJ1-2 | TRBV7-9 | NA | many | ASSSGTFDYGYT
TRBJ2-7 | TRBV5-4 | NA | NA | ASSYAGTPVN
TRBJ1-6 | TRBV20-1 | NA | many | SAPDRTYNSPLH
TRBJ1-2 | TRBV7-6 | NA | NA | ASSARFRDFGGYT
TRBJ2-5 | TRBV6-1 | TRBD2 | once | ASSAGLPTGMMETQY